This entry lists 21 T cell receptor beta chains sequenced from one sample in a study of blood T cell repertoires in COVID-19. Sequencing was performed with immunoSEQ multiplex PCR; in TCRdb, only in-frame clones are kept and a portion is missing. This table holds a few hundred thousand clones, about 90% found once. Sequenced: peripheral blood. All receptors derive from a woman in her forties or fifties with acute or convalescent COVID-19.

J is TRBJ2-7 and V is TRBV19; 8 nucleotides match TRBD1. The CDR3 covers 18 residues. Unmatched junction bases numbered 12, after V lost 0 bases and J lost 2 bases. CDR1 is LNHDA and CDR2 is SQIVND in the germline V gene (reference sequence). CDR3 nucleotides: TGTGCCAGTAGTATAGACGCCCAACTCAGGGGGCCACCCTACGAGCAGTACTTC. Protein sequence: CASSIDAQLRGPPYEQYF.

The chain has TRBV2 and TRBJ2-1; D unresolved. The V end lost 5 bases, the J end lost 0 bases, and 17 bases lay between the germline ends. Germline lookup yields CDR1 SNHLY and CDR2 FYNNEI. There are 17 residues in the CDR3. In nucleotides, the CDR3 is TGTGCCAGCAGTCCTCCCGTGATACTGAGCTCCTACAATGAGCAGTTCTTC. It yields the protein CASSPPVILSSYNEQFF.

This clone is a singleton in its sample. V is TRBV21-1 and J is TRBJ1-5. TRBV21-1 corresponds to a pseudogene. CDR3 length equals 15 residues. The CDR3 sequence is CASSKRRVDNQPQHF. The CDR3 DNA sequence: TGTGCCAGCAGCAAGCGGAGGGTAGACAATCAGCCCCAGCATTTT.

This chain joins TRBV27 and TRBJ2-2; 7 bases fit TRBD1. The CDR3 length is 14 residues. Germline CDR1 reads MNHEY; CDR2 reads SMNVEV (reference sequence). Trimming at V came to 4 bases and at J to 4 bases, leaving 3 bases not matched to a gene. The CDR3 region has the DNA TGTGCCAGCAGTTCGACAGGGCGCACCGGGGAGCTGTTTTTT. Translated: CASSSTGRTGELFF.

The chain combines TRBV2 with TRBJ2-1; possibly TRBD2 for D (6 bases). The CDR3 loop spans 15 amino acids. Trimming took 3 bases from V and 0 from J, leaving 9 bases between them. Germline lookup yields CDR1 SNHLY and CDR2 FYNNEI. CDR3 DNA sequence: TGTGCCAGCAGTGAGGGGCGGGGCTCCTACAATGAGCAGTTCTTC. Translation gives CASSEGRGSYNEQFF.

The chain couples TRBV10-1 to TRBJ2-7; 9 bases are shared with TRBD2. CDR1 WNHNN and CDR2 SYGVQD come from the germline V gene (reference sequence). The CDR3 runs 14 residues. Trimming took 7 bases from V and 2 from J; bases not matched to a gene: 6. The CDR3 loop is CASNLAGSPYEQYF. As DNA, the CDR3 is TGCGCCAGCAATCTAGCGGGATCCCCCTACGAGCAGTACTTC.

V is TRBV25-1 and J is TRBJ1-2; 7 bases fit TRBD1. The CDR3 sequence is 12 residues long. With V trimmed by 4 bases and J by 7 bases, 3 bases remained unmatched. Germline lookup yields CDR1 MGHDK and CDR2 SYGVNS. Written as DNA, the CDR3 is TGTGCCAGCAGTGTGGACAGGATTGGCTACACCTTC. Translation gives CASSVDRIGYTF.

The chain has TRBV29-1 and TRBJ1-2; 10 bases map to TRBD1. J gave up 4 bases and V 3 bases, and 2 bases lay outside the gene matches. The length of the CDR3 is 13 residues. CDR1 and CDR2 (germline): SQVTM, ANQGSEA. The CDR3 region has the DNA TGCAGCGTTGAGGGACAGGGGAGCTATGGCTACACCTTC. It yields the protein CSVEGQGSYGYTF.

The CDR3 is CASSPRDRGNNSPLHF. The CDR3 DNA sequence: TGTGCCAGCAGCCCGAGGGACAGGGGGAATAATTCACCCCTCCACTTT. J is TRBJ1-6 and V is TRBV3-1 (or the pseudogene TRBV3-2); 11 nucleotides match TRBD1. CDR1 LGHDT and CDR2 YNNKEL come from the germline V gene (reference sequence). The CDR3 loop spans 16 amino acids. V lost 4 bases, J lost 5 bases, and 4 bases stayed unmatched.

This clone has only one observation. The J gene is TRBJ2-1, the V gene TRBV28, with 11 positions matching TRBD2. The germline CDR1 and CDR2 sequences are MDHEN and SYDVKM. The CDR3 extends over 16 amino acids. V lost 5 bases and J lost 7; bases outside the gene matches: 10. DNA for the CDR3: TGTGCCAGCAGTCAAAATTTAGCGGGAGGGGGGAATGAGCAGTTCTTC. It encodes CASSQNLAGGGNEQFF.

V and J are TRBV10-3 and TRBJ2-3, with D possibly matching TRBD2 (5 bases). Germline CDR1 is ENHRY and CDR2 is SYGVKD. V was cut by 2 bases and J by 0 bases, with 12 bases left in between. The CDR3 contains 16 residues. The CDR3 loop is CAISERRRTSTDTQYF. The CDR3 coding sequence is TGTGCCATCAGTGAGAGGAGGAGAACTAGCACAGATACGCAGTATTTT.

The gene calls are TRBV15 and TRBJ2-7; 9 bases are shared with TRBD2. This CDR3 is built from 13 residues. Germline V CDR1 and CDR2: LNHNV, YYDKDF (reference sequence). With 4 bases clipped from V and 6 bases from J, the junction kept 4 bases outside the gene matches. The CDR3 nucleotides read TGTGCCACCAGCATTGGCGGGAGGGGCGAGCAGTACTTC. It yields the protein CATSIGGRGEQYF.

J is TRBJ1-3 and V is TRBV18; D call uncertain. Deletions cut 6 bases from V and 4 bases from J, with 16 bases between. The germline gives CDR1 KGHSH, CDR2 LQKENI. This CDR3 is built from 15 residues. CDR3 coding DNA: TGTGCCAGCTCCCCCAGCGGGTTGAAAGGAAACACCATATATTTT. Translation gives CASSPSGLKGNTIYF.

The chain is built from TRBV29-1 and TRBJ2-1, with 15 bases identical to TRBD2. The V gene's germline CDR1 is SQVTM and CDR2 ANQGSEA. This CDR3 is built from 17 residues. Unmatched junction bases numbered 11, after V lost 4 bases and J lost 7 bases. The CDR3 DNA is TGCAGCGTTGGAAGGGGACTAGCGGGAGGACTGACGAATGAGCAGTTCTTC. This translates into CSVGRGLAGGLTNEQFF.

This chain joins TRBV24-1 and TRBJ2-5; possible D gene TRBD2, 5 bases. The CDR3 is made up of 14 amino acids. Germline V gene lookup returns CDR1 KGHDR and CDR2 SFDVKD. Trimming took off 6 bases at V and 1 base at J, with 11 bases between the two ends. This CDR3 reads CATSYGGSQETQYF. As DNA, the CDR3 is TGTGCCACCAGTTACGGCGGGTCCCAAGAGACCCAGTACTTC.

The chain has TRBV5-4 and TRBJ1-1; 7 bases map to TRBD1. V was pared by 4 bases and J by 0 bases, with 9 bases of the junction left unmatched. The CDR3 length is 16 residues. Germline V lookup: CDR1 SGHNT, CDR2 YYREEE (reference sequence). DNA of the CDR3: TGTGCCAGCAGCCCCGGTACAGGGGCTTTGAACACTGAAGCTTTCTTT. This encodes CASSPGTGALNTEAFF.

V and J are TRBV5-1 and TRBJ2-1; 9 bases are a match to TRBD2. The CDR3 length is 15 residues. CDR1 SGHRS and CDR2 YFSETQ come from the germline V gene. Unmatched junction bases numbered 6, after V lost 0 bases and J lost 8 bases. The CDR3 coding sequence is TGCGCCAGCAGCTTGGAGACTAGCGGCTTCTATGAGCAGTTCTTC. This gives the protein CASSLETSGFYEQFF.

This clone appeared once. The rearrangement uses TRBV21-1 and TRBJ2-1; the tabulated D call, TRBD2, remains unverified against the DNA. TRBV21-1 is a pseudogene segment. This CDR3 contains 13 residues. For the CDR3, the DNA is TGTGCCAGCAGCAAAGACCTAGCCTATGAGCAGTTCTTC. This translates into CASSKDLAYEQFF.

V is TRBV12-3 or TRBV12-4 and J is TRBJ1-2; D is unclear. The ends were cut back, 6 bases at V and 2 bases at J, with 7 bases in the middle. This CDR3 is built from 12 residues. CDR3 protein: CASSYRNYGYTF. CDR3 nucleotides: TGTGCCAGCAGCTACAGAAACTATGGCTACACCTTC.

As for this clone: The identical CDR3 is also encoded by other nucleotide sequences in the sample. The chain uses TRBV18 and TRBJ1-1, with 8 bases matching TRBD1. CDR1 and CDR2 from the germline V gene are KGHSH and LQKENI. Germline trimming cut 3 bases from V and 1 base from J; bases unmatched to any gene: 4. The CDR3 consists of 15 residues. For the CDR3, the DNA is TGTGCCAGCTCACCTACCGGGACAGGGAACACTGAAGCTTTCTTT. Its protein product is CASSPTGTGNTEAFF.

V gene TRBV9 combines with J gene TRBJ2-1; D remains ambiguous. The germline V gene has CDR1 SGDLS and CDR2 YYNGEE. V was clipped by 3 bases and J by 4 bases, with 11 bases between them. The CDR3 is made up of 14 amino acids. The CDR3 nucleotides read TGTGCCAGCAGCGGGCCGCCCGCTTACAATGAGCAGTTCTTC. Amino acid sequence: CASSGPPAYNEQFF.